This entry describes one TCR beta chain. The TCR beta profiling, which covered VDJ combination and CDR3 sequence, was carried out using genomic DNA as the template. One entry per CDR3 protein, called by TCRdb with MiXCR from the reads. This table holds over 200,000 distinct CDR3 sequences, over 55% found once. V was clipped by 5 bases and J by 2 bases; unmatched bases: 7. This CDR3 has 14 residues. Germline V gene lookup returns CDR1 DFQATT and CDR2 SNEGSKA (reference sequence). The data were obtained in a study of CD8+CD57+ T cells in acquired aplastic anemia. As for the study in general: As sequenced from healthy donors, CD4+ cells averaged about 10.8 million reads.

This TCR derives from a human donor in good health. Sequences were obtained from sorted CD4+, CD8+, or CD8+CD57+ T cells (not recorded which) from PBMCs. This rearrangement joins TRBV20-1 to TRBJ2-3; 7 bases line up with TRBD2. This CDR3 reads CSAGPGGLTDTQYF. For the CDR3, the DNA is TGCAGTGCTGGTCCGGGAGGCCTCACAGATACGCAGTATTTT.